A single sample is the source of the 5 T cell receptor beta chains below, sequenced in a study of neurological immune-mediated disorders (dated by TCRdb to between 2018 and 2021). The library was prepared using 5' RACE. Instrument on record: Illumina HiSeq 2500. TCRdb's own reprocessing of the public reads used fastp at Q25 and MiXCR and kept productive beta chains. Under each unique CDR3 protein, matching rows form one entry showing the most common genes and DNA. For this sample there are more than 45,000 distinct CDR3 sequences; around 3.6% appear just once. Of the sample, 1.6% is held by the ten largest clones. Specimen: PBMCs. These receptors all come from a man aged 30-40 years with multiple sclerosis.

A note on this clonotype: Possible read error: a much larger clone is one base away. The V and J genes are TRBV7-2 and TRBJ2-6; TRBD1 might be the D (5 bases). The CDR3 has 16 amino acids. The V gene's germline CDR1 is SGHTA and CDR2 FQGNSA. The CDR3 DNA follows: TGTGCCAGCAGCGTCCAAGCGCTCTCTGGGGCCAACGTCCCGACTTTC. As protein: CASSVQALSGANVPTF.

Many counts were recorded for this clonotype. The CDR3 DNA reads as TGTGCCAGCAGCTTAGCGGACAGTCACTATGGCTACACCTTC. Its translation is CASSLADSHYGYTF. The rearrangement uses TRBV7-9 and TRBJ1-2; TRBD1 might be the D (6 bases). The CDR3 sequence is 14 residues long. Germline V gene sequence: CDR1 SEHNR, CDR2 FQNEAQ (reference sequence). Trimming took off 0 bases at V and 3 bases at J, with 8 bases between the two ends.

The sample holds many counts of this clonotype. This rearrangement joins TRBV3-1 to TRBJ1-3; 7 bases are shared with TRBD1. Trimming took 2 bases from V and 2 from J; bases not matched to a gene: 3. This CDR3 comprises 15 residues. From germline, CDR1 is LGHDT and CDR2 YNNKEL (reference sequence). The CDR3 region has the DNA TGTGCCAGCAGCCAATCCGGACAGGCTGGAAACACCATATATTTT. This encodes CASSQSGQAGNTIYF. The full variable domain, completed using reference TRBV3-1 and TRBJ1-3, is DTAVSQTPKYLVTQMGNDKSIKCEQNLGHDTMYWYKQDSKKFLKIMFSYNNKELIINETVPNRFSPKSPDKAHLNLHINSLELGDSAVYFCASSQSGQAGNTIYFGEGSWLTVV.

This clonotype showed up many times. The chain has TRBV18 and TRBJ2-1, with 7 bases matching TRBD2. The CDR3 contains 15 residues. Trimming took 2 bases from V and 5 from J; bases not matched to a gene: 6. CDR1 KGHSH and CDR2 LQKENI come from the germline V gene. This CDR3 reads CASSPSAGAHNEQFF. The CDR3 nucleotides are TGTGCCAGCTCACCATCGGCGGGAGCTCACAATGAGCAGTTCTTC.

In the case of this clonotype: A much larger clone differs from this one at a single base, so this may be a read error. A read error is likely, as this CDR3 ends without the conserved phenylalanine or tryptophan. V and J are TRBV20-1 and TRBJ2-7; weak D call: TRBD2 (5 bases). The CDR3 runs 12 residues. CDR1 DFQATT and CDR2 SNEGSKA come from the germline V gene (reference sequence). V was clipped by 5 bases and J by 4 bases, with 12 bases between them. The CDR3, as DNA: TGCAGTGCTGCTTCGCGGAGGTACGAGCAGTACCTC. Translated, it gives CSAASRRYEQYL.